The next 5 T cell receptor beta chains were all read from a single sample in a study of cytomegalovirus exposure and HLA in healthy donors. The PCR used 60 Vbeta and 13 Jbeta primers. Data came from immunoSEQ multiplex PCR; TCRdb stores just in-frame clones and leaves some out. The sample consists of about 100,000 clones, 79% of them appearing once. Source material: PBMCs. The receptor source for this set is a female donor in good health and CMV-seropositive.

The J gene is TRBJ2-7, the V gene TRBV12-5; weak D call: TRBD1 (6 bases). Germline V gene data show CDR1 as LGHNT and CDR2 as FRNRAP. The germline V and J ends were trimmed by 5 bases and 4 bases, with 12 bases remaining between them. This CDR3 comprises 13 residues. DNA of the CDR3: TGTGCTAGTGGTCTCGGACAGCAGTACGAGCAGTACTTC. Its protein product is CASGLGQQYEQYF.

V and J are TRBV6-5 and TRBJ2-5; no reliable D call. The last part of the DNA fits TRBJ2-7 better; the J call may be wrong. The CDR3 loop spans 13 amino acids. Germline loops: CDR1 MNHEY, CDR2 SVGAGI. The CDR3 nucleotides are TGTGCCAGCAGAGATTGGGCTACCTACGAGCAGTACTTC. Encoded protein: CASRDWATYEQYF.

The V call is TRBV30, the J call TRBJ2-2; possible D gene TRBD2, 5 bases. V was clipped by 3 bases and J by 5 bases, with 10 bases between them. This CDR3 contains 13 residues. CDR1 and CDR2 from the germline V gene are GTSNPN and SVGIG (reference sequence). CDR3 nucleotides: TGTGCCTGGAGGGGAGAGGGAACCGGGGAGCTGTTTTTT. Translated, it gives CAWRGEGTGELFF.

This sequence joins TRBV4-2 and TRBJ2-2, with TRBD2 matching 7 bases. Germline CDR1 and CDR2: LGHNA and YNFKEQ. CDR3 size: 18 residues. The V segment lost 5 bases and the J segment 4 bases; nucleotides outside the gene matches: 16. The chain's CDR3 is CASSFRLAGGDSTGELFF. CDR3 bases: TGTGCCAGCAGCTTCCGACTAGCCGGGGGTGATAGCACCGGGGAGCTGTTTTTT.

This clone was seen only a few times. The gene calls are TRBV7-2 and TRBJ2-5; 8 nucleotides line up with TRBD2. The CDR3 sequence is 15 residues long. CDR1 is SGHTA and CDR2 is FQGNSA in the germline V gene. Trimming took 1 base from V and 2 from J; bases not matched to a gene: 3. DNA for the CDR3: TGTGCCAGCAGCTTAGGACTAGCGTATCAAGAGACCCAGTACTTC. Its translation is CASSLGLAYQETQYF.